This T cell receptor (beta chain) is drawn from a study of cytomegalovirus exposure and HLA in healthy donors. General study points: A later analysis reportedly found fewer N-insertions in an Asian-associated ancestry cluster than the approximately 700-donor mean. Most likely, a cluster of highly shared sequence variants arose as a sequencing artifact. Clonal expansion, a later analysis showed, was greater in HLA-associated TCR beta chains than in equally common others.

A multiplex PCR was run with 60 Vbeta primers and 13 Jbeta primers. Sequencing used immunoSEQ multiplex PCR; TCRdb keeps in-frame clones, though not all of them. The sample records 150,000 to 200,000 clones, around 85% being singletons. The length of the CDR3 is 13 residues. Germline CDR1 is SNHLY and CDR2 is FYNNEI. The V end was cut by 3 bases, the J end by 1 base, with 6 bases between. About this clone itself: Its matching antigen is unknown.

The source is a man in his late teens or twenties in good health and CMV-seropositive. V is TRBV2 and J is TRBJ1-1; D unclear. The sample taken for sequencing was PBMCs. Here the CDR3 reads CASSDHGNTEAFF. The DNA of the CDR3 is TGTGCCAGCAGTGACCACGGGAACACTGAAGCTTTCTTT.